The next 17 T cell receptor beta chains were all read from a single sample in a study of shared clonotypes between healthy human individuals. TCRdb keeps only in-frame clones here, not all; method: immunoSEQ multiplex PCR. Among around 990,000 clones listed, 77% were seen once. Source material: memory CD4+ T cells from PBMCs. The subset is: CD45RA-negative fraction. These receptors were taken from a man between 18 and 35 years old in good health. Some clones in this sample may be carry-over from other donors' samples.

The chain joins TRBV28 to TRBJ2-2; 8 nucleotides agree with TRBD2. V shed 8 bases, J shed 5 bases, and the junction held 10 bases outside the gene matches. Germline CDR1 is MDHEN and CDR2 is SYDVKM. The CDR3 is 15 amino acids. The CDR3 loop is CASLRGVLGTGELFF. Written as DNA, the CDR3 is TGTGCCAGCTTGCGGGGGGTACTGGGGACCGGGGAGCTGTTTTTT.

The CDR3: CASSRDRPYEQYF. Written as DNA, the CDR3 is TGTGCCAGCAGTCGGGACAGGCCCTACGAGCAGTACTTC. This chain links TRBV6-6 with TRBJ2-7, with TRBD1 matching over 8 bases. The trim removed 5 bases at V and 2 bases at J, leaving 2 bases unmatched. This CDR3 contains 13 residues. The germline V gene has CDR1 MNHNY and CDR2 SVGAGI (reference sequence).

The gene calls are TRBV7-2 and TRBJ2-2, with 10 bases identical to TRBD1. This CDR3 has 17 residues. J lost 1 base, V lost 2 bases, and 4 bases had no gene match. Germline lookup yields CDR1 SGHTA and CDR2 FQGNSA. The CDR3 region is CASSLPTGGRNTGELFF. CDR3 DNA: TGTGCCAGCAGCTTACCGACAGGGGGCCGGAACACCGGGGAGCTGTTTTTT. Variable domain in full (rest from reference TRBV7-2 and TRBJ2-2): GAGVSQSPSNKVTEKGKDVELRCDPISGHTALYWYRQSLGQGLEFLIYFQGNSAPDKSGLPSDRFSAERTGGSVSTLTIQRTQQEDSAVYLCASSLPTGGRNTGELFFGEGSRLTVL.

About this clone: The sample holds other DNA sequences that translate to the same CDR3. The rearrangement joins TRBV28 to TRBJ2-1; 9 positions agree with TRBD2. The CDR3 covers 16 residues. Germline V gene sequence: CDR1 MDHEN, CDR2 SYDVKM. V gave up 4 bases and J gave up 0 bases; unmatched junction bases: 4. The chain's CDR3 is CASSSLAGSSYNEQFF. CDR3 nucleotide sequence: TGTGCCAGCAGTTCACTAGCGGGTAGCTCCTACAATGAGCAGTTCTTC.

This clone appeared a single time. Other nucleotide sequences from this sample produce the same CDR3. The gene calls are TRBV2 and TRBJ2-2; 7 nucleotides line up with TRBD1. Trimming cost V 7 bases and J 5 bases; bases outside gene matches: 10. This CDR3 contains 15 residues. Germline V gene sequence: CDR1 SNHLY, CDR2 FYNNEI. The CDR3 sequence: CASTRQGVRTGELFF. The CDR3 region has the DNA TGTGCCAGCACCCGACAGGGCGTAAGGACCGGGGAGCTGTTTTTT.

The CDR3 DNA sequence: TGTGCCAGCACCGTTTACGGACAGCGACAAAATGAAAAACTGTTTTTT. This codes for CASTVYGQRQNEKLFF. This chain uses TRBV7-9 with TRBJ1-4; TRBD1 is a possible D gene (6 bases). Germline V gives CDR1 SEHNR, CDR2 FQNEAQ (reference sequence). The CDR3 is 16 residues long. Trimming pared 7 bases from V and 5 bases from J, leaving 20 bases between.

The chain joins TRBV7-3 to TRBJ2-7; D is undetermined. Trimming left V 2 bases short and J 5 bases short, with 13 bases between. CDR3 length: 14 amino acids. The germline CDR1 and CDR2 sequences are SGHTA and FQGTGA. CDR3 nucleotide sequence: TGTGCCAGCAGCTTACTCCCGACCGGCCACGAGCAGTACTTC. This translates into CASSLLPTGHEQYF. The full variable domain, with the rest looked up from reference TRBV7-3 and TRBJ2-7, is GAGVSQTPSNKVTEKGKYVELRCDPISGHTALYWYRQSLGQGPEFLIYFQGTGAADDSGLPNDRFFAVRPEGSVSTLKIQRTERGDSAVYLCASSLLPTGHEQYFGPGTRLTVT.

This clone occurred a few times. CDR3 residues: CSASEAGDSFF. The CDR3 DNA reads TGCAGTGCTAGCGAAGCGGGAGATTCGTTCTTC. The chain links TRBV20-1 to TRBJ2-1, with 8 nucleotides matching TRBD2. Trimming took 3 bases from V and 15 from J; bases not matched to a gene: 7. Germline V gene data show CDR1 as DFQATT and CDR2 as SNEGSKA (reference sequence). CDR3 size: 11 residues.

The V gene is TRBV19, the J gene TRBJ1-3, with no clear D. CDR1 and CDR2 from the germline V gene are LNHDA and SQIVND (reference sequence). The CDR3 totals 16 residues. The ends were cut back, 3 bases at V and 0 bases at J, with 12 bases in the middle. The CDR3 DNA reads as TGTGCCAGTAGTATCTCACACACGGCCTCTGGAAACACCATATATTTT. It encodes CASSISHTASGNTIYF. Looking up the rest from reference TRBV19 and TRBJ1-3 gives the full variable domain: DGGITQSPKYLFRKEGQNVTLSCEQNLNHDAMYWYRQDPGQGLRLIYYSQIVNDFQKGDIAEGYSVSREKKESFPLTVTSAQKNPTAFYLCASSISHTASGNTIYFGEGSWLTVV.

The rearrangement uses TRBV7-9 and TRBJ1-4, with 7 positions matching TRBD1. Unmatched junction bases numbered 3, after V lost 2 bases and J lost 6 bases. Germline assignment: CDR1 SEHNR and CDR2 FQNEAQ (reference sequence). The CDR3 is made up of 14 amino acids. The CDR3 DNA reads TGTGCCAGCAGCTTACAGGGGGGAGATGAAAAACTGTTTTTT. It yields the protein CASSLQGGDEKLFF.

The chain is built from TRBV5-1 and TRBJ1-3, with a weak D call TRBD1 (5 bases). V shed 3 bases and J shed 0 bases, with 16 bases lying between them. The germline V gene has CDR1 SGHRS and CDR2 YFSETQ. This CDR3 spans 17 amino acids. In DNA, the CDR3 is TGCGCCAGCAGCTGGGACGTCCTGCAGACCTCTGGAAACACCATATATTTT. Translation: CASSWDVLQTSGNTIYF.

This chain connects TRBV5-1 to TRBJ2-3; D may be TRBD1 or TRBD2 (5 bases each). Trimming took 4 bases from V and 6 from J, leaving 12 bases between them. Germline V lookup: CDR1 SGHRS, CDR2 YFSETQ. This CDR3 has 13 amino acids. The CDR3 DNA sequence: TGCGCCAGCAGCCACGGGACCCCCGATACGCAGTATTTT. This sequence encodes CASSHGTPDTQYF.

This sequence joins TRBV6-1 and TRBJ2-7; TRBD1 is a possible D gene (6 bases). Germline CDR1 MNHNS, CDR2 SASEGT. V dropped 7 bases and J dropped 3 bases, with 10 bases sitting between them. This CDR3 is 12 amino acids long. CDR3 sequence: CASNGQRYEQYF. CDR3 coding DNA: TGTGCCAGCAACGGACAGCGCTACGAGCAGTACTTC.

The chain recombines TRBV6-5 with TRBJ1-3; TRBD1 is a possible D gene (5 bases). Trimming cost V 2 bases and J 3 bases, with 14 bases left between them. CDR1 MNHEY and CDR2 SVGAGI come from the germline V gene. This CDR3 is built from 16 residues. The CDR3 loop is CASSYRGLAGGNTIYF. The DNA of the CDR3 is TGTGCCAGCAGTTACCGGGGCTTGGCGGGTGGAAACACCATATATTTT.

V and J are TRBV29-1 and TRBJ1-1; D may be TRBD1 (6 bases). Trimming cost V 4 bases and J 4 bases, with 19 bases left between them. This CDR3 is 15 amino acids long. Looked up from germline, CDR1 is SQVTM and CDR2 is ANQGSEA. CDR3 sequence (DNA): TGCAGCGTTGTTTACAGGGCGGCCCGGGGCACTGAAGCTTTCTTT. Translating gives CSVVYRAARGTEAFF.

This clone has only a few counts. The chain recombines TRBV28 with TRBJ2-7; D may match TRBD1 or TRBD2 (7 bases each). This CDR3 is 14 amino acids long. Trimming pared 5 bases from V and 0 bases from J, leaving 11 bases between. The V gene's germline CDR1 is MDHEN and CDR2 SYDVKM. DNA for the CDR3: TGTGCCAGCAGTCAGGGGGGGAGCTCCTACGAGCAGTACTTC. As protein: CASSQGGSSYEQYF.

The V and J genes are TRBV27 and TRBJ2-7, with TRBD2 matching over 8 bases. Germline V lookup: CDR1 MNHEY, CDR2 SMNVEV (reference sequence). Unmatched junction bases numbered 8, after V lost 6 bases and J lost 4 bases. This CDR3 has 14 residues. The CDR3 sequence is CASRLNGRGYEQYF. The CDR3 nucleotides read TGTGCCAGCAGACTCAACGGGAGGGGGTACGAGCAGTACTTC.